This T cell receptor beta chain was identified during a study of T cell repertoires in cytomegalovirus infection. Turning to this clonotype: The target antigen is unknown.

TCRdb re-called the reads with MiXCR, one entry per CDR3 protein. The sample holds hundreds of thousands of distinct CDR3 sequences, about 33% seen once. Trimming left V 10 bases short and J 2 bases short, with 14 bases between. There are 13 residues in the CDR3. Germline assignment: CDR1 ENHRY and CDR2 SYGVKD. The sequenced sample was cultured PBMCs, obtained from culture after CMV antigen stimulation. The chain carries TRBV10-3 and TRBJ2-5; perhaps TRBD1 as D (6 bases). The TCR originated in a human donor in good health (CMV status not recorded). Some clones in this sample may be carry-over from other donors' samples. The CDR3 spells CASHAGEQETQYF. CDR3 DNA sequence: TGTGCCAGTCACGCAGGGGAACAAGAGACCCAGTACTTC.